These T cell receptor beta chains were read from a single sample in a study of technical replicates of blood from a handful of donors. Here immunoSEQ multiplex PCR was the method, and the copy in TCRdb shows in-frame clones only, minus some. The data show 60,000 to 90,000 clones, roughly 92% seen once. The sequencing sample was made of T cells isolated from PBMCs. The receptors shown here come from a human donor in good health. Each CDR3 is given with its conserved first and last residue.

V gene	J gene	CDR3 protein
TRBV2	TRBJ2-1	CASSLGLYNEQFF
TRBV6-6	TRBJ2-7	CASSYSIGGYEQYF
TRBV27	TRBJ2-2	CASSLSSGSYTGELFF
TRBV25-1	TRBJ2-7	CASSANQGARDEQYF
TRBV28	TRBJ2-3	CASSPDRSTDTQYF
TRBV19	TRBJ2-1	CASSIRNLDEQFF
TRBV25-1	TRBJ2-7	CASGGNYEQYF
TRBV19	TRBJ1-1	CASSLVVNTEAFF
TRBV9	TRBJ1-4	CASSATGLTNEKLFF
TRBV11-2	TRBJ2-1	CASSLLARSYNEQFF
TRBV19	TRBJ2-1	CASTPSQRGYNEQFF
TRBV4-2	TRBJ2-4	CASSQAGPHNIQYF
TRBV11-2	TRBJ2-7	CASSFPGTTSEQYF
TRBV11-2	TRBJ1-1	CASSWEEGTEAFF
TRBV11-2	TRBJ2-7	CASSQFTSSYEQYF
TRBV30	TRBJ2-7	CAWFQAGTYEQYF
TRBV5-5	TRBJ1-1	CASSSLTREMGTEAFF
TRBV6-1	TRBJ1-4	CASSVVLVYATNEKLFF
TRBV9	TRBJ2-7	CASSVRTGLSYEQYF
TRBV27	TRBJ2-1	CASSLAGILNEQFF
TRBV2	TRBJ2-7	CASSGTGTRFSYEQYF
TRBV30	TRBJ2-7	CAWSHLPGELYEQYF
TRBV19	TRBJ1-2	CASRLEATRGYTF
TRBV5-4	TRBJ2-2	CASSSTGSTGELFF
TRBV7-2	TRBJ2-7	CASSSGTGETNEQYF
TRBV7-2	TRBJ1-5	CASSLIQGRSQPQHF
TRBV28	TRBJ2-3	CASRSTGIPDTQYF
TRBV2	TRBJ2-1	CASTLQGGNNEQFF
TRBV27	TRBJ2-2	CASSVGQANTGELFF
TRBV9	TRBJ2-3	CASSPSAGASTDTQYF
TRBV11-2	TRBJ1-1	CASSLDPITEAFF
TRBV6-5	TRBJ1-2	CASSYSEGNYGYTF
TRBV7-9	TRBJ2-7	CASSLPYFDRGAPTYEQYF